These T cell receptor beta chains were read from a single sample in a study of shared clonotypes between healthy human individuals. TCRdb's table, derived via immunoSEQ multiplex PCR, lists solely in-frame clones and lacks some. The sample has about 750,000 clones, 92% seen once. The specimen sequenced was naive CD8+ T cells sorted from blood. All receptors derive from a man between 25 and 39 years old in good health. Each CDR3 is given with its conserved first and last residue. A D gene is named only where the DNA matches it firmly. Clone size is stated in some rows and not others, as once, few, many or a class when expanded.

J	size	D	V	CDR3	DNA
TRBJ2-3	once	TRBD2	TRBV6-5	CASTSAGHHTDTQYF	TGTGCCAGCACCTCAGCGGGGCACCACACAGATACGCAGTATTTT
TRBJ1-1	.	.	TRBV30	CAWSTGVNTEAFF	TGTGCCTGGAGTACGGGAGTGAACACTGAAGCTTTCTTT
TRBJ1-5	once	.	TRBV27	CASSLSRRGEGSDVGSNQPQHF	TGTGCCAGCAGTTTATCGCGACGGGGTGAGGGTTCTGATGTAGGTAGCAATCAGCCCCAGCATTTT
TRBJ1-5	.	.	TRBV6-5	CASSPGNTQPQHF	TGTGCCAGCAGTCCTGGAAACACTCAGCCCCAGCATTTT
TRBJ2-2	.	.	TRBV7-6	CASSLSGLTGELFF	TGTGCCAGCAGTTTAAGTGGCCTCACCGGGGAGCTGTTTTTT
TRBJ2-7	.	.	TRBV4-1	CASSQVTNYEQYF	TGCGCCAGCAGCCAAGTCACCAACTACGAGCAGTACTTC
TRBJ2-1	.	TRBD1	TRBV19	CASRPPGQATSYNEQFF	TGTGCCAGTAGACCCCCGGGACAGGCAACTTCCTACAATGAGCAGTTCTTC
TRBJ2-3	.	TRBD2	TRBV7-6	CASSSNLGLAGDTQYF	TGTGCCAGCAGCTCCAATCTCGGGCTAGCGGGAGATACGCAGTATTTT
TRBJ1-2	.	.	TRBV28	CASSWVLGLDGYTF	TGTGCCAGCAGTTGGGTTTTGGGTTTGGATGGCTACACCTTC
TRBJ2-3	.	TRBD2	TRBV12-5	CASGLAGGYTDTQYF	TGTGCTAGTGGTTTAGCGGGAGGATACACAGATACGCAGTATTTT
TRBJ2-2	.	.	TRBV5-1	CASSPPGHHTGELFF	TGCGCCAGCAGCCCGCCGGGACATCACACCGGGGAGCTGTTTTTT
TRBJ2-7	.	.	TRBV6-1	CASKQTGRYEQYF	TGTGCCAGCAAACAGACAGGGAGGTACGAGCAGTACTTC
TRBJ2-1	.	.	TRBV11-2	CASSKGGHIEQFF	TGTGCCAGCAGCAAGGGGGGCCATATAGAGCAGTTCTTC
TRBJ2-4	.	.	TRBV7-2	CASSQGGYDKNIQYF	TGTGCCAGCAGTCAAGGGGGATACGACAAAAACATTCAGTACTTC
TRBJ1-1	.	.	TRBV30	CAWTAGILNTEAFF	TGTGCCTGGACCGCCGGGATCCTCAACACTGAAGCTTTCTTT
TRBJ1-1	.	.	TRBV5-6	CASSAQLTDLNTEAFF	TGTGCCAGCAGCGCTCAGCTTACAGACCTGAACACTGAAGCTTTCTTT
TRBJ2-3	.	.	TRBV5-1	CASSLGILSTDTQYF	TGCGCCAGCAGCCTCGGCATACTAAGCACAGATACGCAGTATTTT
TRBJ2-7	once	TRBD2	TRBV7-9	CASSPAGGTKPYEQYF	TGTGCCAGCAGCCCGGCGGGGGGGACAAAACCCTACGAGCAGTACTTC
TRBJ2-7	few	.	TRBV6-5	CASSYSAGSSYEQYF	TGTGCCAGCAGTTACTCGGCGGGGAGCTCCTACGAGCAGTACTTC
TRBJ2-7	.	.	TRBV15	CATSRDTGVRYEQYF	TGTGCCACCAGCAGAGACACGGGGGTGCGGTACGAGCAGTACTTC
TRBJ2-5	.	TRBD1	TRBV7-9	CASSLVGTGAQETQYF	TGTGCCAGCAGCTTAGTAGGGACAGGGGCCCAAGAGACCCAGTACTTC
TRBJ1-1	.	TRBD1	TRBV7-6	CASSLGTGGSEAFF	TGTGCCAGCAGCTTAGGAACAGGGGGGTCTGAAGCTTTCTTT
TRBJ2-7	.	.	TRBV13	CASSLVRDEQYF	TGTGCCAGCAGCTTAGTAAGGGACGAGCAGTACTTC
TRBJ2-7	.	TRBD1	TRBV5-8	CASSLDQGVHYEQYF	TGTGCCAGCAGCTTGGACCAGGGGGTACACTACGAGCAGTACTTC
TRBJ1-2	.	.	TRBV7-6	CASSLQQNYGYTF	TGTGCCAGCAGCCTACAGCAAAACTATGGCTACACCTTC
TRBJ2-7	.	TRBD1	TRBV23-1	CASSQGDRRIILRSYEQYF	TGCGCCAGCAGTCAAGGGGACAGGCGCATTATCCTAAGATCCTACGAGCAGTACTTC
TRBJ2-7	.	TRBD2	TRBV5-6	CASSTNIGRGEQYF	TGTGCCAGCAGCACCAACATCGGGAGGGGAGAGCAGTACTTC
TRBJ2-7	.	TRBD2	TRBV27	CASSLSTSALYEQYF	TGTGCCAGCAGTTTATCGACTAGCGCTTTATACGAGCAGTACTTC
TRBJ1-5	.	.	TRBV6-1	CASSEARGVGNQPQHF	TGTGCCAGCAGTGAAGCGAGAGGGGTCGGCAATCAGCCCCAGCATTTT
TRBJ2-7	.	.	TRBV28	CASSLRNQIYEQYF	TGTGCCAGCAGTTTACGCAATCAGATTTACGAGCAGTACTTC
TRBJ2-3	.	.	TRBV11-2	CASSLLSTGAVADTQYF	TGTGCCAGCAGCTTATTATCAACGGGAGCGGTGGCAGATACGCAGTATTTT
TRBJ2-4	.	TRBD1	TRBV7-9	CASSVVQGADIQYF	TGTGCCAGCAGCGTAGTCCAGGGGGCGGACATTCAGTACTTC
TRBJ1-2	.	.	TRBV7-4	CASSPPPWPGNLCGYTF	TGTGCCAGCAGCCCACCCCCTTGGCCAGGCAACCTCTGCGGCTACACCTTC